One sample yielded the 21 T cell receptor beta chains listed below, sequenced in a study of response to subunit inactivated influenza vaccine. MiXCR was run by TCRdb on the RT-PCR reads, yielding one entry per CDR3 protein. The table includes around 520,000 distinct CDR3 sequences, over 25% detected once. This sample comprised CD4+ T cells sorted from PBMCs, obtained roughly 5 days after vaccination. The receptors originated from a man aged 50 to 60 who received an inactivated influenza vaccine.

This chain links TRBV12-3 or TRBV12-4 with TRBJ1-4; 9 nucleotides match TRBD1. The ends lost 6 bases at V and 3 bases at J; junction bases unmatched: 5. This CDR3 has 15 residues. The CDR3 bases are TGTGCCAGCAGGTCAACAGGGGGCCCTAATGAAAAACTGTTTTTT. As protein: CASRSTGGPNEKLFF.

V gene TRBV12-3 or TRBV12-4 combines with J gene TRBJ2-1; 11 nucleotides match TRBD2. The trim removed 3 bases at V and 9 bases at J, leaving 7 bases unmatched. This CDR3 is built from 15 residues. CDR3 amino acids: CASSFTSGSSREQFF. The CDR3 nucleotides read TGTGCCAGCAGTTTCACTAGCGGGAGCTCTCGTGAGCAGTTCTTC.

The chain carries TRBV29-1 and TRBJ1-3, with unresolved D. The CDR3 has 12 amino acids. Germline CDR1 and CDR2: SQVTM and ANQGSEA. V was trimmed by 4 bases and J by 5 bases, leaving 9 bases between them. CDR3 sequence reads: CSVAQDRNTIYF. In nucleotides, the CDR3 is TGCAGCGTTGCCCAGGATAGAAACACCATATATTTT.

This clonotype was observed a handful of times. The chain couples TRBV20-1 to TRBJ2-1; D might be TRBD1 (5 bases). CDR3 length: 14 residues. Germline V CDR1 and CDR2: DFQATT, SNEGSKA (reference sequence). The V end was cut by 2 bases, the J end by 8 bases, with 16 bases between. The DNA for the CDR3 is TGCAGTGCTAGAATGGCCGACAGTTTATATGAGCAGTTCTTC. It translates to CSARMADSLYEQFF.

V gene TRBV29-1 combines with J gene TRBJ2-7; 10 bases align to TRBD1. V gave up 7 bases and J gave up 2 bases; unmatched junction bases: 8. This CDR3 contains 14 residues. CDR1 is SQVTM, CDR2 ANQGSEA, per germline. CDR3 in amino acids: CSAGGQGSPYEQYF. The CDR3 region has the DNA TGCAGCGCTGGGGGACAGGGGAGTCCCTACGAGCAGTACTTC.

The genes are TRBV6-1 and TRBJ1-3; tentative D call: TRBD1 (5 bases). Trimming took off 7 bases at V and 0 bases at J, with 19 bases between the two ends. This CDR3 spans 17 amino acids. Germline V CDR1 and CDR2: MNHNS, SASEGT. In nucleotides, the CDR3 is TGTGCCAGCAAACTATGGGCAGGGCGAAACTCTGGAAACACCATATATTTT. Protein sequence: CASKLWAGRNSGNTIYF.

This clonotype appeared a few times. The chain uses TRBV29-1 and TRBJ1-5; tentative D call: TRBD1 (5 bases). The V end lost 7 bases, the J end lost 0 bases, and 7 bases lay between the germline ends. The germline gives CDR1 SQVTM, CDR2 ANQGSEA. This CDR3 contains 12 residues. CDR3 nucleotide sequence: TGCAGCGCCGGGGGTAGCAATCAGCCCCAGCATTTT. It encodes CSAGGSNQPQHF.

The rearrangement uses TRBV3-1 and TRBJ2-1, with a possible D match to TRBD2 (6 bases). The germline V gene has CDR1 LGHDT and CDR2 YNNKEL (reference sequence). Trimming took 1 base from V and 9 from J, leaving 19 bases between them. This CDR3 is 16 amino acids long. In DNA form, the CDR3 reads TGTGCCAGCAGCCAAGTTAGCGGATTAGGACGTTCTGAGCAGTTCTTC. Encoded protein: CASSQVSGLGRSEQFF.

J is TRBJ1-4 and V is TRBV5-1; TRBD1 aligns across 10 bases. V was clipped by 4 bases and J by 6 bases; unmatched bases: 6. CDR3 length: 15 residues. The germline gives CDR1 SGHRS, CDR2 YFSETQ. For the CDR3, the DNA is TGCGCCAGCAGCCAACCGACAGGGGGCCATGAAAAACTGTTTTTT. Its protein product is CASSQPTGGHEKLFF.

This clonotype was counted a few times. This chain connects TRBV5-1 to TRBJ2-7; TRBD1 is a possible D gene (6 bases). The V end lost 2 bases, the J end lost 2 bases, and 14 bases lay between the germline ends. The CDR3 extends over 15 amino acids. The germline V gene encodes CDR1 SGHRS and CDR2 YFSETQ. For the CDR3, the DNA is TGCGCCAGCAGCTTTACCGGGACATGGCCCTACGAGCAGTACTTC. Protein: CASSFTGTWPYEQYF. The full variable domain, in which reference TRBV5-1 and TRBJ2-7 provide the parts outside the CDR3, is KAGVTQTPRYLIKTRGQQVTLSCSPISGHRSVSWYQQTPGQGLQFLFEYFSETQRNKGNFPGRFSGRQFSNSRSEMNVSTLELGDSALYLCASSFTGTWPYEQYFGPGTRLTVT.

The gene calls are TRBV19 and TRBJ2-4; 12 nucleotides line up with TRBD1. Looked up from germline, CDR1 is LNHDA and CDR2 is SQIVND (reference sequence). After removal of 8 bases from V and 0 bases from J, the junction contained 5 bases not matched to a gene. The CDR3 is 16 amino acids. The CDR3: CASAGQGAGAKNIQYF. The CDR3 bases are TGTGCCAGTGCGGGACAGGGGGCCGGAGCCAAAAACATTCAGTACTTC.

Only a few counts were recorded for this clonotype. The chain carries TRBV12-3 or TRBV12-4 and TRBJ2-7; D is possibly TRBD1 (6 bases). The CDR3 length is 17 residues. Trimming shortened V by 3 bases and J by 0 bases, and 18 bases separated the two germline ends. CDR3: CASSFMFGQTNSYEQYF. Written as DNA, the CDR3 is TGTGCCAGCAGTTTTATGTTCGGACAGACCAACTCCTACGAGCAGTACTTC.

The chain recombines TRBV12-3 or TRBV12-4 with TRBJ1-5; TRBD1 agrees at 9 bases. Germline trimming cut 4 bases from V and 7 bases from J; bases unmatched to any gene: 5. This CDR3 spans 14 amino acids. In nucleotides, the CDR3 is TGTGCCAGCAGTTCAACAGGGGGCTGGCAGCCCCAGCATTTT. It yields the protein CASSSTGGWQPQHF.

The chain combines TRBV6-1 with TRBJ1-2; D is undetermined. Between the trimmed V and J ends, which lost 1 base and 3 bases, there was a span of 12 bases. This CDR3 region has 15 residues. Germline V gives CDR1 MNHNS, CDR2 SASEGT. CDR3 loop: CASSEVAPGYYGYTF. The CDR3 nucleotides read TGTGCCAGCAGTGAAGTAGCCCCAGGTTACTATGGCTACACCTTC.

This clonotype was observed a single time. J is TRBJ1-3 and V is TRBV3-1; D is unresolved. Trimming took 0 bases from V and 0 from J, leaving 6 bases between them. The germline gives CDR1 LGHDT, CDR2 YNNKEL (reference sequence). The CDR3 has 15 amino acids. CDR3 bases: TGTGCCAGCAGCCAAGATTTCAACTCTGGAAACACCATATATTTT. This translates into CASSQDFNSGNTIYF. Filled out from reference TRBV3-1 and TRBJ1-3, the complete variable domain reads DTAVSQTPKYLVTQMGNDKSIKCEQNLGHDTMYWYKQDSKKFLKIMFSYNNKELIINETVPNRFSPKSPDKAHLNLHINSLELGDSAVYFCASSQDFNSGNTIYFGEGSWLTVV.

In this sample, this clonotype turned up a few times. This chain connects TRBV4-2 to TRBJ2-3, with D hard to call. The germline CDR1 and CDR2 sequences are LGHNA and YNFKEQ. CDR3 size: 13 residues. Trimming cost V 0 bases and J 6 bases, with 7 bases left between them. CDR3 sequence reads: CASSQDLGDTQYF. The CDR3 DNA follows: TGTGCCAGCAGCCAAGATTTGGGTGATACGCAGTATTTT.

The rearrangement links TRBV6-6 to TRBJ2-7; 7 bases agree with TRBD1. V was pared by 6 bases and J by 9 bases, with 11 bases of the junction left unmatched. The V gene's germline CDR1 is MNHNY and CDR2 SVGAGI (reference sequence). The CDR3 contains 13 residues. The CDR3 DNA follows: TGTGCCAGCAGCTCGGGACAGCCGAAAGGGCAGTACTTC. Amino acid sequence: CASSSGQPKGQYF.

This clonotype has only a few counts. CDR3 DNA: TGCAGTGCTAGAACCTCGAGCTCCTATAATTCACCCCTCCACTTT. It specifies CSARTSSSYNSPLHF. V gene TRBV20-1 combines with J gene TRBJ1-6; D is unresolved. Per germline, CDR1 DFQATT and CDR2 SNEGSKA (reference sequence). V lost 2 bases and J 0 bases, leaving 8 bases between the germline ends. CDR3 size: 15 residues.

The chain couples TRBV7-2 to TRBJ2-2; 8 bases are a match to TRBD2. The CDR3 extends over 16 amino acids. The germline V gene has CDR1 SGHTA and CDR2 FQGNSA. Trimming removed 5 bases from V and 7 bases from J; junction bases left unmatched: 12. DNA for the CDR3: TGTGCCAGCAGCCCTGCCAGCGGGAGTGTTAGCGGGGAGCTGTTTTTT. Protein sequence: CASSPASGSVSGELFF.

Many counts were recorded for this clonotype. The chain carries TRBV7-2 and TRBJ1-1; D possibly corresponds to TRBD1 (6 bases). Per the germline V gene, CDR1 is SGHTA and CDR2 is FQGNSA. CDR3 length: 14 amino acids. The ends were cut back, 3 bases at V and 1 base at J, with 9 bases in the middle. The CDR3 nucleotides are TGTGCCAGCAGCTTGAGCAGGGGGAACACTGAAGCTTTCTTT. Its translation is CASSLSRGNTEAFF.

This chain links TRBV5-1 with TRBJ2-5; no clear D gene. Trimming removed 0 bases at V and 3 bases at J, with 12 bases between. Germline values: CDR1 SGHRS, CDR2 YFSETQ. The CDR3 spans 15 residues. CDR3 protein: CASSLARRVEETQYF. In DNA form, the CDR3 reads TGCGCCAGCAGCTTGGCCCGCCGCGTGGAAGAGACCCAGTACTTC.